The clone carrying this TCR beta chain was picked up many times. The antigen remains undetermined. This sample was included in a study of immune heterogeneity within non-small cell lung tumors. Regarding the study as a whole: Between one patient and another, high-frequency T-cell receptor beta clonotypes were largely distinct.

Using 32 V and 13 J primers, multiplex PCR amplified TCR beta CDR3. TCRdb re-analysed the multiplex PCR reads in MiXCR, keeping a single row per CDR3 protein. Among 21,000 or so distinct CDR3 sequences, less than 35% were seen once, and the ten largest hold about 3.8%. V lost 11 bases to trimming and J lost 1 base, with 18 bases between them. Germline CDR1 WNHNN, CDR2 SYGVQD (reference sequence). This CDR3 is built from 14 residues. Bulk tumor gDNA, roughly 600 ng per sample, served as the TCR template. Biopsy collection occurred during surgery, with several far-apart biopsies per primary tumor. The study cohort was described as untreated, and its members had newly diagnosed non-small cell lung cancer. They went on to have curative surgery. Study donors were patients with a new diagnosis of non-small cell lung cancer who underwent surgery with curative intent.

This sequence joins TRBV10-1 and TRBJ2-7; a weak D match, TRBD2 (6 bases). This clonotype was obtained from a man aged 35 to 55 with non-small cell lung cancer. Source material: lung tumor tissue. CDR3 bases: TGCGCCGGCTGCCTCCTGGAGGGGTCCTACGAGCAGTACTTC. This codes for CAGCLLEGSYEQYF.